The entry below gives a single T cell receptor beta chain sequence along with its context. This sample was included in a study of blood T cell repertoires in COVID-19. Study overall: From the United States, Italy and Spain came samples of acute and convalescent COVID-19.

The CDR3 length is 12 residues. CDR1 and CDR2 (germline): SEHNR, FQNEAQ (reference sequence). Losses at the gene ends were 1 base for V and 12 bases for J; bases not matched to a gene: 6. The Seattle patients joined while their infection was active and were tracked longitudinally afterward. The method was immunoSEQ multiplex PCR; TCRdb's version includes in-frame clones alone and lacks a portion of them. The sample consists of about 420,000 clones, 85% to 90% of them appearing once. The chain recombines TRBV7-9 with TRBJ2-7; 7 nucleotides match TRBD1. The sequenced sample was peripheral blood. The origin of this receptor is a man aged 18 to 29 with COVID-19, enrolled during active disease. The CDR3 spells CASSLGGTVLYF. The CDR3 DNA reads TGTGCCAGCAGCTTAGGGGGGACAGTCCTGTACTTC.